This T cell receptor (beta chain) came from a study of cytomegalovirus exposure and HLA in healthy donors. The ends lost 3 bases at V and 5 bases at J; junction bases unmatched: 3. The germline V gene has CDR1 SGHDN and CDR2 FVKESK. The CDR3 has 13 amino acids. The study's findings and limits: Researchers had no immune exposure information except CMV serostatus available.

This clone was seen more than once but under ten times. As yet, its antigen is unknown. The PCR used 60 Vbeta and 13 Jbeta primers. The method was immunoSEQ multiplex PCR; TCRdb's version includes in-frame clones alone and lacks a portion of them. The sample shows some 110,000 clones, about 10% of them seen only once. This rearrangement joins TRBV14 to TRBJ1-1; TRBD1 matches at 7 bases. Sequenced sample: PBMCs. The source is a man in his thirties or forties in good health and CMV-seronegative. The CDR3 DNA reads TGTGCCAGCAGCCATTCCAGGGGGACTGAAGCTTTCTTT. Its translation is CASSHSRGTEAFF.